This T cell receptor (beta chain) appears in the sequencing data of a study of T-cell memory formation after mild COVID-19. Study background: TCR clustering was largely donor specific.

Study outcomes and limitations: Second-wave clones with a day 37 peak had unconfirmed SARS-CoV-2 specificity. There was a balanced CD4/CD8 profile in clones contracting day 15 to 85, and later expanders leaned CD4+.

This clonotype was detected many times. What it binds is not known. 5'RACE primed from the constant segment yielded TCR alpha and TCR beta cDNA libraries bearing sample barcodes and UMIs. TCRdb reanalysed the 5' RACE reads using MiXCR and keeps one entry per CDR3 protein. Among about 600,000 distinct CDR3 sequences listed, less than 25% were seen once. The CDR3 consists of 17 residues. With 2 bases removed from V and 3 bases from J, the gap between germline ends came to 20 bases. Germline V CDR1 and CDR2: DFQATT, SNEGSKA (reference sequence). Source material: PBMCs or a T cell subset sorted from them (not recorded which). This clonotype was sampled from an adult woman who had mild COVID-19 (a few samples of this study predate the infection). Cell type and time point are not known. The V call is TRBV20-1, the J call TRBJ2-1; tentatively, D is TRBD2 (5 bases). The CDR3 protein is CSARSSAEVDHYNEQFF. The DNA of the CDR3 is TGCAGTGCTAGATCCTCAGCGGAGGTCGACCACTACAATGAGCAGTTCTTC.